The rows below give T cell receptor beta chains drawn from one sample of a study of molecular identifiers for immune sequencing clone quantification. TCRdb redid the calling of the PCR reads with MiXCR, one entry per CDR3 protein. The data show about 510,000 distinct CDR3 sequences, with about 26% seen just once and under 0.85% held by the top ten. The sample taken for sequencing was naive CD8+ T cells from blood, with Jurkat cell RNA spiked in. These receptors were collected from a human donor in good health. Some libraries in this study had Jurkat cell RNA spiked in. Each CDR3 is given without its conserved first and last residue. Rows may omit the clone size; those that give it use once, few, many or a size class.

j_call cdr3_length clone_size v_call cdr3_aa
TRBJ2-7 13 many TRBV5-1 ASSLTGTGIYEQY
TRBJ1-5 10 few TRBV19 ASGSGGQPQH
TRBJ1-1 12 few TRBV19 ASSKTVLDTEAF
TRBJ2-5 11 many TRBV23-1 ASSDRAQETQY
TRBJ2-5 16 . TRBV15 ATSRDPPLAGSAETQY
TRBJ1-1 16 many TRBV6-6 ASSNPGQGILLNTEAF
TRBJ2-1 14 . TRBV11-2 ASCLDLRQVYNEQF
TRBJ2-3 14 . TRBV7-9 ASSPWGGSSTDTQY
TRBJ2-2 14 . TRBV9 ASSVPRFPGTGGLF
TRBJ2-7 12 . TRBV5-4 ASSLGLTAYEQY
TRBJ1-1 8 many TRBV7-9 ASSPQGSF
TRBJ1-5 13 . TRBV4-3 ASSQDVSGDQPQH
TRBJ2-5 14 . TRBV7-9 ASSSRTDPYPETQY
TRBJ2-7 11 many TRBV12-3/TRBV12-4 ASSWDSAYEQY
TRBJ1-1 11 . TRBV7-7 ASSLGATTEAF
TRBJ2-6 13 . TRBV6-2/TRBV6-3 ASRYPLSGANVLT
TRBJ2-1 12 . TRBV6-2/TRBV6-3 AISYGRVLNEQF
TRBJ2-7 13 many TRBV4-3 ASSQDRGLFYEQY
TRBJ2-7 16 . TRBV27 ASISHGGFGGEPYEQY
TRBJ1-5 12 many TRBV3-1 ASSQDPGFKPQH
TRBJ1-1 14 . TRBV4-1 ASSQGSDRANTEAF
TRBJ2-7 13 few TRBV5-5 ASSFIAGGFYEQY
TRBJ2-2 11 many TRBV4-3 ASSQDEAGELF
TRBJ2-7 12 . TRBV7-9 ASSFRQEGYEQY
TRBJ2-7 13 many TRBV5-1 ASSWGRDRTYEQY
TRBJ2-2 10 . TRBV5-6 ASSFSSGELF
TRBJ2-1 16 . TRBV3-1 ASSHTGGRRSSYNEQF
TRBJ2-4 14 many TRBV7-2 ASSLTRAFPENIQY
TRBJ2-1 10 few TRBV14 ASSQAGDEQF